A selection of T cell receptor beta chains follows, all from one sample in a study of CD8 T cells in Susac syndrome. TCRdb re-analysed the immunoSEQ multiplex PCR reads in MiXCR, keeping a single row per CDR3 protein. The table records some 22,000 distinct CDR3 sequences, around 92% of them present only once. Source material: CD8+ T cells from PBMCs. The receptor source for this set is a human donor in good health. Each CDR3 is given with its conserved first and last residue.

>TRBJ2-3|TRBV29-1|14
CSVWGVVNTDTQYF
>TRBJ2-7|TRBV7-2|15
CASSLEGVSSYEQYF
>TRBJ1-2|TRBV25-1|12
CASSDQSNGYTF
>TRBJ2-5|TRBV2|15
CASSEYGNTQEAQYF
>TRBJ2-7|TRBV3-1|14
CASSQVRGSYEQYF
>TRBJ2-1|TRBV5-4|14
CASSPTSGGDEQFF
>TRBJ1-2|TRBV2|13
CASPTQGADGYTF
>TRBJ2-5|TRBV12-3/TRBV12-4|17
CASSLRGLGTWQETQYF
>TRBJ2-3|TRBV27|15
CASSPSGGAPDTQYF
>TRBJ1-1|TRBV6-2/TRBV6-3|13
CASSPNRGGQAFF
>TRBJ2-5|TRBV20-1|14
CSVPGPAFRETQYF
>TRBJ2-7|TRBV27|11
CASSRGYEQYF
>TRBJ2-5|TRBV6-1|17
CASSPEGGHPGAEAQYF
>TRBJ2-1|TRBV4-3|18
CASSQSSGGSPPNNEQFF
>TRBJ1-1|TRBV20-1|14
CSAREAPKNTEAFF
>TRBJ2-1|TRBV20-1|12
CSGTITYNEQFF
>TRBJ1-1|TRBV7-8|19
CASSSTFGAQALLNTEAFF
>TRBJ1-2|TRBV2|17
CASSEALRGQGIYGYTF
>TRBJ2-3|TRBV5-8|14
CASSGLGRSDTQYF
>TRBJ2-2|TRBV27|11
CATWERGELFF
>TRBJ2-7|TRBV7-6|15
CASSFDRGRGYEQYF
>TRBJ2-7|TRBV13|13
CASSTQPGDEQYF
>TRBJ2-3|TRBV12-5|16
CASGLHRGPPHDTQYF
>TRBJ2-2|TRBV12-3/TRBV12-4|13
CASSFGDTGELFF
>TRBJ2-7|TRBV20-1|16
CSAREGLTGLSYEQYF
>TRBJ2-3|TRBV27|14
CASSFGGQSDTQYF
>TRBJ1-5|TRBV20-1|17
CSARSTGTGGSNQPQHF
>TRBJ2-6|TRBV9|17
CASSVWRVGSGANVLTF
>TRBJ1-6|TRBV23-1|14
CASSQSTDNSPLHF
>TRBJ2-2|TRBV6-4|14
CASSASGDTGELFF